This T cell receptor (beta chain) emerged from a study of OX40 agonist ivuxolimab in advanced cancers. V dropped 5 bases and J dropped 5; count of bases not matched to a gene: 6. The V gene's germline CDR1 is SGHTA and CDR2 FQGNSA. The CDR3 extends over 15 amino acids. Produced via immunoSEQ multiplex PCR; TCRdb's table is partial and in-frame only. Among 25,000 to 35,000 clones listed, about 86% were seen once. The chain uses TRBV7-2 and TRBJ2-1, with 10 bases aligning to TRBD2. The sequence derives from an adult with an advanced solid tumor such as melanoma, head and neck, liver or kidney cancer. The sequenced sample was CD4+ or CD8+ T cells sorted from blood, obtained in a trial of the OX40 agonist ivuxolimab. The CDR3 DNA reads TGTGCCAGCAGCCATGCTAGCGGGAGTAACAATGAGCAGTTCTTC. It codes for CASSHASGSNNEQFF. Using reference TRBV7-2 and TRBJ2-1 for the parts outside the CDR3, the full variable domain is GAGVSQSPSNKVTEKGKDVELRCDPISGHTALYWYRQSLGQGLEFLIYFQGNSAPDKSGLPSDRFSAERTGGSVSTLTIQRTQQEDSAVYLCASSHASGSNNEQFFGPGTRLTVL.